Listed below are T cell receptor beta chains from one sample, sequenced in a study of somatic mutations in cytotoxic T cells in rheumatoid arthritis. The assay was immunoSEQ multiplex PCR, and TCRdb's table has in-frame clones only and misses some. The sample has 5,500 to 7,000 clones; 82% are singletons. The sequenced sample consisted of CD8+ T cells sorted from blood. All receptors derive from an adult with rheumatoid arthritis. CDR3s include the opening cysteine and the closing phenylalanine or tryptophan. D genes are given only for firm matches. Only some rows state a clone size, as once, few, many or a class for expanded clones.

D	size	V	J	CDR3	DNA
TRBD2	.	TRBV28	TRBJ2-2	CASSLWTSGNTGELFF	TGTGCCAGCAGTTTATGGACTAGCGGAAACACCGGGGAGCTGTTTTTT
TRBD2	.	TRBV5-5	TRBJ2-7	CASSLEIAGGTYEQYF	TGTGCCAGCAGCTTGGAGATAGCGGGAGGGACGTACGAGCAGTACTTC
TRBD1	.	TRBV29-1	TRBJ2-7	CSRDRGRDEQYF	TGCAGCCGGGACAGGGGGCGTGACGAGCAGTACTTC
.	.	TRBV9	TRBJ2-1	CASSEGGLYNEQFF	TGTGCCAGCAGCGAGGGGGGACTTTACAATGAGCAGTTCTTC
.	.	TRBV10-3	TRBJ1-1	CAIGGPPNTEAFF	TGTGCCATCGGCGGACCGCCGAACACTGAAGCTTTCTTT
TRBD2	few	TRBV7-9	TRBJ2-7	CASSAPSGTSYEQYF	TGTGCCAGCAGCGCGCCTAGCGGGACTTCCTACGAGCAGTACTTC
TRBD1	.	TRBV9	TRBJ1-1	CASSLTQGALTEAFF	TGTGCCAGCAGCCTTACACAGGGGGCGTTAACTGAAGCTTTCTTT
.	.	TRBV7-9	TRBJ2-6	CASGGAGANVLTF	TGTGCCAGCGGAGGAGCTGGGGCCAACGTCCTGACTTTC
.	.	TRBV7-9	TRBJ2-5	CASSLIPQETQYF	TGTGCCAGCAGCCTAATCCCGCAAGAGACCCAGTACTTC
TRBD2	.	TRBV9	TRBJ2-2	CASSGRLAGGPNTGELFF	TGTGCCAGCAGCGGCCGACTAGCGGGAGGGCCGAACACCGGGGAGCTGTTTTTT
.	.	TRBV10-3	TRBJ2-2	CAISAPQGANTGELFF	TGTGCCATCAGTGCCCCCCAGGGAGCGAACACCGGGGAGCTGTTTTTT
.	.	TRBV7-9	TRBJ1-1	CASSERGSNTEAFF	TGTGCCAGCTCCGAGCGGGGATCGAACACTGAAGCTTTCTTT
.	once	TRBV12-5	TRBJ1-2	CASGYDLNNYGYTF	TGTGCTAGTGGCTATGACTTGAATAACTATGGCTACACCTTC
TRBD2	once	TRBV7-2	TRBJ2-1	CASSPGLAGGSPYNEQFF	TGTGCCAGCAGCCCCGGACTAGCGGGAGGGAGCCCCTACAATGAGCAGTTCTTC
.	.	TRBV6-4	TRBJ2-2	CASSDRDAGELFF	TGTGCCAGCAGTGACAGGGACGCCGGGGAGCTGTTTTTT
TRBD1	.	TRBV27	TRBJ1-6	CASSLTGVSYNSPLHF	TGTGCCAGCAGTTTAACAGGGGTGTCCTATAATTCACCCCTCCACTTT
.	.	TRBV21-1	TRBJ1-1	CASSRAPGGKETEAFF	TGTGCCAGCAGCAGGGCCCCTGGGGGGAAGGAGACTGAAGCTTTCTTT
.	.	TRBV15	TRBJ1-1	CATSRDRGWMNTEAFF	TGTGCCACCAGCAGAGATCGGGGGTGGATGAACACTGAAGCTTTCTTT
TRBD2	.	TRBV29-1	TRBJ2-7	CSVEGALAGAYEQYF	TGCAGCGTTGAAGGCGCACTAGCGGGAGCCTACGAGCAGTACTTC
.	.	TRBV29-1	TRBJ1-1	CSASGSSPEAFF	TGCAGTGCTTCAGGATCCAGCCCTGAAGCTTTCTTT
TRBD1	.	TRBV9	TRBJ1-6	CASSVVAGGDSPLHF	TGTGCCAGCAGCGTAGTTGCAGGGGGTGATTCACCCCTCCACTTT
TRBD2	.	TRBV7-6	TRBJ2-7	CASSSAGRGRYEQYF	TGTGCCAGCAGCTCAGCGGGGAGAGGTCGCTACGAGCAGTACTTC
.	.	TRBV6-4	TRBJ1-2	CASSPGTLDGYTF	TGTGCCAGCAGCCCCGGCACGCTCGATGGCTACACCTTC